This T cell receptor beta chain was documented in a study of T cells after yellow fever vaccination. Study-level information: SMART-Seq v4 Ultra Low Input served to prepare low-cell-number fractions.

Germline lookup yields CDR1 KGHSH and CDR2 LQKENI. Trimming at V came to 6 bases and at J to 0 bases, leaving 10 bases not matched to a gene. The length of the CDR3 is 19 residues. Production of TCR cDNA was by 5'RACE template switching, which also added a universal primer site and UMIs. TCRdb passed the 5' RACE reads through MiXCR, listing each CDR3 protein once. The table has approximately 120,000 distinct CDR3 sequences, approximately 14% seen once. This clonotype has a handful of counts. Its target is not known. The study, taken as a whole, reports: The study found a weaker secondary response that peaked faster, day 5 versus 15. Most clones from primary vaccination resurfaced after the booster (about 96% CD4, over 75% CD8).

The chain uses TRBV18 and TRBJ2-1; TRBD2 agrees at 14 bases. The clonotype was recovered from a young man who received the YFV17D yellow fever vaccine. This material consisted of CD8+ T cells sorted from PBMCs, taken 5 days after the yellow fever booster vaccination. DNA of the CDR3: TGTGCCAGCTCTCCCTCCGGGACTAGCGGGGGCCCCTCCTACAATGAGCAGTTCTTC. Translating it yields CASSPSGTSGGPSYNEQFF.